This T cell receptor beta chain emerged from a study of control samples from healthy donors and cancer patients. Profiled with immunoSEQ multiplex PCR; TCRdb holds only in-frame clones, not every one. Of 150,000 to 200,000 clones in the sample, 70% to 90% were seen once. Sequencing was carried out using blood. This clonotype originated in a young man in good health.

CDR3 sequence: CASSSLTSGTPGDTQYF. In DNA form, the CDR3 reads TGCGCCAGCAGCAGTCTCACTAGCGGGACCCCAGGGGATACGCAGTATTTT. This chain links TRBV5-1 with TRBJ2-3, with 10 bases fitting TRBD2. The CDR3 consists of 17 residues. V dropped 4 bases and J dropped 6; count of bases not matched to a gene: 14. Per the germline V gene, CDR1 is SGHRS and CDR2 is YFSETQ.